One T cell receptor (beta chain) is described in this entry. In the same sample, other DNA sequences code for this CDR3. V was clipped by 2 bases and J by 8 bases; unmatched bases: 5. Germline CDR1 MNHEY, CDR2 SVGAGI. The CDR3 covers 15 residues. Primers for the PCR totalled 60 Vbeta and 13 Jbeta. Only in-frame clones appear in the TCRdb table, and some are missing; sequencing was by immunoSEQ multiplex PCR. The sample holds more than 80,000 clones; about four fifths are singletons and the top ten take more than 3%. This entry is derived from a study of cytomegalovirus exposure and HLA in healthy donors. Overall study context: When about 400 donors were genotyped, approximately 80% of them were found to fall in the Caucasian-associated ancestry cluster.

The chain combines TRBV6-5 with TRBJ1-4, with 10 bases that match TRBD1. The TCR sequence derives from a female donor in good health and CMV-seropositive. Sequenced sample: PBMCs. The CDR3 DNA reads TGTGCCAGCAGTTACGAGGGACAGGGGTTCGAAAAACTGTTTTTT. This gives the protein CASSYEGQGFEKLFF.